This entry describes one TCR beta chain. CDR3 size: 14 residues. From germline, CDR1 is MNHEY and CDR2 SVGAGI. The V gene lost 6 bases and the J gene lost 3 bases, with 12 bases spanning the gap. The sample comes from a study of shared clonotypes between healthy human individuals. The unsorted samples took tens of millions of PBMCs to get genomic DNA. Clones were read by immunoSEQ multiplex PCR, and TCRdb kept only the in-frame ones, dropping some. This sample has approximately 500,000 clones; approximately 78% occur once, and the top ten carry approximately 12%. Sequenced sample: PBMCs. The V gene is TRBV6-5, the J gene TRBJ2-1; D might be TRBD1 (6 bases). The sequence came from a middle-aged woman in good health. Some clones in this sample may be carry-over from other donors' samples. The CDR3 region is CASRSRDIYNEQFF. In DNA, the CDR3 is TGTGCCAGCAGATCCAGGGACATCTACAATGAGCAGTTCTTC.